The source of this T cell receptor beta chain is a study of cytomegalovirus exposure and HLA in healthy donors. At the level of the study: Early released data comprised tens of millions of unique TCRs from HLA-typed donors.

Comment on this clone: Sequence at one end of the junction differs from germline and may be a read error. The same CDR3 can be traced to other DNA sequences in this sample.

The CDR3 has 13 amino acids. Germline assignment: CDR1 SGHTA and CDR2 FQGNSA. Researchers ran the PCR with 60 Vbeta and 13 Jbeta primers. Some clones are missing from TCRdb's copy, which holds only in-frame ones; the method was immunoSEQ multiplex PCR. This table holds roughly 84,000 clones. The origin of this receptor is a man aged 50 or older in good health and CMV-seronegative. The chain joins TRBV7-2 to TRBJ2-7; D is perhaps TRBD2 (6 bases). Sequencing input: PBMCs. CDR3 DNA: TGTGCCAGCAGTCTAAAGGGGACTCACGAACAGTACTTC. Encoded protein: CASSLKGTHEQYF.